This T cell receptor beta chain stems from a study of T cells after yellow fever vaccination. Using its own MiXCR run on the 5' RACE reads, TCRdb lists one record per CDR3 protein. The data show roughly 240,000 distinct CDR3 sequences, around 6.7% seen once. This clonotype was counted a few times. Its antigen is as yet unknown. Regarding the study as a whole: It was the secondary response that reached its peak faster, day 5 versus 15, but it was weaker. A large majority of primary-vaccination clones showed up again after the booster (approximately 96% CD4, about 87% CD8).

The V and J ends lost 0 bases and 10 bases respectively, with 13 bases between them. The CDR3 is made up of 14 amino acids. CDR1 SEHNR and CDR2 FQNEAQ come from the germline V gene (reference sequence). The rearrangement uses TRBV7-9 and TRBJ1-5, with a possible D match to TRBD1 (5 bases). This specimen was CD4+ T cells sorted from PBMCs, taken on the day of the yellow fever booster vaccination. The receptor was isolated from a man in his thirties or forties who received the YFV17D yellow fever vaccine. CDR3 in amino acids: CASSLAGRGVPQHF. CDR3 sequence (DNA): TGTGCCAGCAGCTTAGCCGGGCGGGGGGTCCCCCAGCATTTT.